This TCR beta chain originates from a study of blood T cell repertoires in COVID-19. The wider study: Acute and convalescent COVID-19 samples came from the United States, Italy and Spain. T cells, B-cell-depleted T cells, or PBMCs supplied cDNA or gDNA.

Trimming removed 1 base at V and 7 bases at J, with 16 bases between. The CDR3 runs 15 residues. Germline lookup yields CDR1 MGHRA and CDR2 YSYEKL. Two negative PCRs, clearance, or symptom resolution characterized the recovered Cohort 3 donors. Generated by immunoSEQ multiplex PCR, the TCRdb table keeps only in-frame clones and is missing some. The sample carries roughly 260,000 clones, about 89% recorded once. The sequenced sample was PBMCs or T cells enriched from blood (not recorded which). The sequence was collected from a woman aged 18-30 years who had recovered from COVID-19. V and J are TRBV4-1 and TRBJ1-2, with D maybe TRBD1 (6 bases). The CDR3 DNA sequence: TGCGCCAGCAGCCAAGGGGACACCTGGTATCTTGGCTACACCTTC. Amino acid sequence: CASSQGDTWYLGYTF.